A single sample gave rise to the 2 T cell receptor beta chains below, sequenced in a study of radiotherapy plus CTLA-4 blockade in lung cancer (dated by TCRdb to the late 2010s). Library preparation employed the immunoSEQ multiplex PCR assay. TCRdb stores this immuneACCESS table with in-frame sequences only. Part of the clones is absent; in the studies checked, under half of the shortfall reflects unresolved V genes, and no reason is known for the rest. For this sample the table gives more than 75,000 clones, of which around 79% were detected only once. The ten largest clones represent around 2.8% of the sample. The sequencing used peripheral blood, collected from a patient treated with radiotherapy plus ipilimumab. These receptors were collected from a human donor with non-small cell lung cancer who had a partial response to radiotherapy plus ipilimumab. Some clones in this sample may be carry-over from other donors' samples.

The chain recombines TRBV28 with TRBJ2-7; TRBD1 agrees at 9 bases. CDR3 length equals 14 residues. Germline loops: CDR1 MDHEN, CDR2 SYDVKM. J was trimmed by 4 bases and V by 7 bases; bases with no gene match: 8. CDR3 coding DNA: TGTGCCAGCAACCCGGGACAGGGTTATTACGAGCAGTACTTC. Amino acids: CASNPGQGYYEQYF.

The chain couples TRBV7-2 to TRBJ2-5; D perhaps matches TRBD2 (5 bases). The DNA end favors TRBJ2-7, so the J call may be wrong. CDR1 and CDR2 from the germline V gene are SGHTA and FQGNSA. This CDR3 has 13 residues. CDR3 loop: CASSSRRGGEQYF. CDR3 coding DNA: TGTGCCAGCAGCTCCCGTCGTGGAGGCGAGCAGTACTTC.